Included here is one TCR beta chain sequence, with context. What it binds is not known. Both 60 Vbeta primers and 13 Jbeta primers went into the PCR. Some clones are missing from TCRdb's copy, which holds only in-frame ones; the method was immunoSEQ multiplex PCR. The top ten hold more than 2.5% of the sample, which has over 150,000 clones, 71% seen once. These data are taken from a study of cytomegalovirus exposure and HLA in healthy donors. Regarding the study as a whole: For presence/absence analyses, sequencing depth was assumed to be roughly uniform across donors. Another analysis was done later, and it associated around 15,000 TCR beta sequences with HLA alleles at 0.05 false discovery rate.

Germline V gene lookup returns CDR1 ENHRY and CDR2 SYGVKD. Trimming cost V 7 bases and J 5 bases; bases outside gene matches: 6. This CDR3 region has 14 residues. The chain is built from TRBV10-3 and TRBJ2-3; TRBD2 matches at 10 bases. This receptor was obtained from a woman aged 30 to 39 in good health and CMV-seronegative. The source material was PBMCs. For the CDR3, the DNA is TGTGCCATCATGCCTAGCGGGAGTGTAGATACGCAGTATTTT. Protein sequence: CAIMPSGSVDTQYF.